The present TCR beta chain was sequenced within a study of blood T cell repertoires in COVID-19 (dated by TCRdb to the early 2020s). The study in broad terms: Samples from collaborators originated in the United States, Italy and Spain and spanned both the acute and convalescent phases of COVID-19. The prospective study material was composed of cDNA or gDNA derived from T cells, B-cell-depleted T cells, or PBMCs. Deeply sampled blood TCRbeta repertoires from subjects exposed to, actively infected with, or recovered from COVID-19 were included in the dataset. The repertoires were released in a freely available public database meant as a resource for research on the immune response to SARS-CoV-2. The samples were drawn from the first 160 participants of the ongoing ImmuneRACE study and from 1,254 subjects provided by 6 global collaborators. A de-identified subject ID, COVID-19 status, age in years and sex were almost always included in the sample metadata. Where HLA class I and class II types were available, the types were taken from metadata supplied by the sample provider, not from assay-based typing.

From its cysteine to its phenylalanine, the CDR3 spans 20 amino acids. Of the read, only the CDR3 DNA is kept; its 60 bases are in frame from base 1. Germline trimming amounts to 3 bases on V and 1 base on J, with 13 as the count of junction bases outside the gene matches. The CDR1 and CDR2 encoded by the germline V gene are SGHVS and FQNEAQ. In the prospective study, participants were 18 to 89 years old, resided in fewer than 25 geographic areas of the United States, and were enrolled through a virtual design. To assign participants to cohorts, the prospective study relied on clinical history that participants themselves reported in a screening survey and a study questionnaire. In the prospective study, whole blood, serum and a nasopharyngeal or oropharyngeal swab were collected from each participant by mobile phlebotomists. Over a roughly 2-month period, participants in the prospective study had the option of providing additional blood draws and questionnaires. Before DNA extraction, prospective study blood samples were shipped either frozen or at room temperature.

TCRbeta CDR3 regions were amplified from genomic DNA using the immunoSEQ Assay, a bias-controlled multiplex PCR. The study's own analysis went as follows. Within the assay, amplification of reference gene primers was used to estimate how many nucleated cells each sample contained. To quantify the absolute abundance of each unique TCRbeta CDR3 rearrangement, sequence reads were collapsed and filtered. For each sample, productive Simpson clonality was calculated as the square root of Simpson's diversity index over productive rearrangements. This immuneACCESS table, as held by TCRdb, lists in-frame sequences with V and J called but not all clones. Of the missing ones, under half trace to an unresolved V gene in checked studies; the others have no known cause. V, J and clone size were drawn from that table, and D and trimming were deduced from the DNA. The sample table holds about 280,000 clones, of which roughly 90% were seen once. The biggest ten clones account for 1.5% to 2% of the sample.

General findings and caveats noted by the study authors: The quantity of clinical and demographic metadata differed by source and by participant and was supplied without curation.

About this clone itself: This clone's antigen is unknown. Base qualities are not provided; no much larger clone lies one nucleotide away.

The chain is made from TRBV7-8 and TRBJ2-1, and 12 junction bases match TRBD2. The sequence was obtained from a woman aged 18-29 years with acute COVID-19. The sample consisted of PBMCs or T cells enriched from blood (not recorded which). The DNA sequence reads TGTGCCAGCAGCTTGGTTAAGGGATTGACTAGCGGGAGATCCTACAATGAGCAGTTCTTC. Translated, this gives CASSLVKGLTSGRSYNEQFF.